This TCR beta chain was recovered during a study of blood T cells in healthy people across ages. Findings and limits, study-wide: Estimated diversity across one million T cells was deemed an underestimate. PBMCs went unsorted, and a conclusive naive versus antigen-experienced comparison was therefore prevented.

This CDR3 spans 13 amino acids. Trimming removed 6 bases at V and 10 bases at J, with 19 bases between. Germline V gene data show CDR1 as SGHTA and CDR2 as FQGNSA. Notes on this clonotype: The antigen remains undetermined.

For the second PCR, which ran for about 7 to 11 cycles, a sample-barcoded 5' primer and a J-beta primer mix were used. A single record per CDR3 protein comes from TCRdb applying MiXCR to the 5' RACE reads. The sample consists of 1.5 million to 2 million distinct CDR3 sequences, 49% of them appearing once. Donation came from healthy Caucasian individuals in Russia who were aged roughly 6 to 95. Extractions gave at least 6 micrograms of total RNA per sample. V is TRBV7-2 and J is TRBJ2-7; D gene unclear. The sequencing sample was made of blood. The sequence was obtained from a woman in her thirties or forties in good health. Here the CDR3 DNA reads TGTGCCAGCAGGGAACCCTGGGCGGAGATCCAGTACTTC. It encodes CASREPWAEIQYF.